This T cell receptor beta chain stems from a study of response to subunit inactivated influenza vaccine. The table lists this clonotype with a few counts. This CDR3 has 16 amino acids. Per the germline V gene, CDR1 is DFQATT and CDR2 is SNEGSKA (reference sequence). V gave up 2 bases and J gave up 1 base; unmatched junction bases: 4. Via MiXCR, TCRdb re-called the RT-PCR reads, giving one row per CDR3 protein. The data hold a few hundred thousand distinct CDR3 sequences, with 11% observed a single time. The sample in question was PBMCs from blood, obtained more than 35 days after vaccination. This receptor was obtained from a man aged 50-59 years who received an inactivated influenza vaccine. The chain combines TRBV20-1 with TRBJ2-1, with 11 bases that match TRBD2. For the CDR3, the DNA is TGCAGTGCTAGAAGACTAGCGGGATCATCCTACAATGAGCAGTTCTTC. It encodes CSARRLAGSSYNEQFF.